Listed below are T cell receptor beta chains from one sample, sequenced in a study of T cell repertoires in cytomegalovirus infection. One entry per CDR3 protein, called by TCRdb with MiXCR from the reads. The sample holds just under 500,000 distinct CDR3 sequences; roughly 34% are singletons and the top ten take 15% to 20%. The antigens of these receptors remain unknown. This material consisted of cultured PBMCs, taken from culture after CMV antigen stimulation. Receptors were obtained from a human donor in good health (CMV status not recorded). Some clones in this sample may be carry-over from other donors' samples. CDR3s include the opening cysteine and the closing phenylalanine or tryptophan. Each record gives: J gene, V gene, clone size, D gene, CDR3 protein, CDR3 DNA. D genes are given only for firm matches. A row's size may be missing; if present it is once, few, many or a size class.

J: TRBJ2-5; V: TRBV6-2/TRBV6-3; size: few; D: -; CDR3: CASSYSQETQYF; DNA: TGTGCCAGCAGTTATTCCCAAGAGACCCAGTACTTC
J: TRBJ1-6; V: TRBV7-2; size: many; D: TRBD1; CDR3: CASSLGGQGMYSPLHF; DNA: TGTGCCAGCAGCTTAGGGGGACAGGGGATGTATTCACCCCTCCACTTT
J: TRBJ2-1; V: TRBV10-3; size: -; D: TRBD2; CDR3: CAISGKREGLISDNEQFF; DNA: TGTGCCATCAGTGGTAAGCGGGAGGGCCTGATTTCAGACAATGAGCAGTTCTTC
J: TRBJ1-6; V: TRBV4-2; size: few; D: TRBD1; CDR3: CASSQGTAGGSPLHF; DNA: TGTGCCAGCAGCCAAGGGACGGCAGGGGGTTCACCCCTCCACTTT
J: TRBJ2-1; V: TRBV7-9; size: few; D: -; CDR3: CASSQDGHNEQFF; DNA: TGTGCCAGCAGCCAAGACGGGCACAATGAGCAGTTCTTC
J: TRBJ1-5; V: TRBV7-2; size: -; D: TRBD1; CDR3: CASSYWDRNQPQHF; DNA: TGTGCCAGCAGCTATTGGGACAGAAATCAGCCCCAGCATTTT
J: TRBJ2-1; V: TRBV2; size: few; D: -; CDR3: CAGQSYNEQFF; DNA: TGTGCTGGCCAATCCTACAATGAGCAGTTCTTC
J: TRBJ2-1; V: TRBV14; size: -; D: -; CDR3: CASSQRTATYNEQFF; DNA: TGTGCCAGCAGCCAAAGGACGGCTACCTACAATGAGCAGTTCTTC
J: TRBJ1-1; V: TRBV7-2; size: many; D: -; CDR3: CASSLGTGGGTEAFF; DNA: TGTGCCAGCAGCTTAGGGACCGGGGGTGGCACTGAAGCTTTCTTT
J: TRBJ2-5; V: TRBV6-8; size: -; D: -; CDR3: CASSFLEEETQYF; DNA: TGTGCCAGCAGTTTCCTCGAGGAAGAGACCCAGTACTTC
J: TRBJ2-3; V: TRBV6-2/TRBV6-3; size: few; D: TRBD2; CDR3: CASSYSMRGLAGDTDTQYF; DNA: TGTGCCAGCAGTTACTCGATGAGGGGACTAGCGGGGGACACAGATACGCAGTATTTT
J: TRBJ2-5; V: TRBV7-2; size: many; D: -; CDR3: CASSSPYETQYF; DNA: TGTGCCAGCAGCTCCCCATACGAGACCCAGTACTTC
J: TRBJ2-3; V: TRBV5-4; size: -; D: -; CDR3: CASSQQGRGDTQYF; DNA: TGTGCCAGCAGCCAACAGGGAAGAGGGGATACGCAGTATTTT
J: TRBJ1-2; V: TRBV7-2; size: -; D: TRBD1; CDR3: CASTPAGGPTNYGYTF; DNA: TGTGCCAGTACCCCGGCAGGGGGCCCTACTAACTATGGCTACACCTTC
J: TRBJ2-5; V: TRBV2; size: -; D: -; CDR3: CASSVDTQETQYF; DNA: TGTGCCAGCAGTGTTGACACCCAAGAGACCCAGTACTTC
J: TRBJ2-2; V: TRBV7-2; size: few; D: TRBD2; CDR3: CASSLVGPGLAGGNTGELFF; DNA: TGTGCCAGCAGCTTAGTGGGACCGGGACTAGCGGGAGGAAACACCGGGGAGCTGTTTTTT
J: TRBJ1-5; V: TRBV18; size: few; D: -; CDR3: CASSPKVGAAQPQHF; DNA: TGTGCCAGCTCACCTAAGGTAGGGGCGGCTCAGCCCCAGCATTTT
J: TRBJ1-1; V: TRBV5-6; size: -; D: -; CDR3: CASSFPGAVDTEAFF; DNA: TGTGCCAGCAGCTTCCCAGGGGCAGTCGACACTGAAGCTTTCTTT
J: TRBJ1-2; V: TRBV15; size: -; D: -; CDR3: CATSRDRRSNGYTF; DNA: TGTGCCACCAGCAGAGATCGAAGATCTAATGGCTACACCTTC
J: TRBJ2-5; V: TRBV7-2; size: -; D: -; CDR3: CASSSQGVALGKETQYF; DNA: TGTGCCAGCAGTTCTCAAGGGGTAGCCCTGGGCAAAGAGACCCAGTACTTC
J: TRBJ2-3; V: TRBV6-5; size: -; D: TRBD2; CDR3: CASSYSSGSSTDTQYF; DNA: TGTGCCAGCAGTTACAGTAGCGGGAGTAGCACAGATACGCAGTATTTT
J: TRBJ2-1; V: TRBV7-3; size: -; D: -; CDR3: CASSLKGSRHEQFF; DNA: TGTGCCAGCAGCTTAAAGGGCAGCCGACATGAGCAGTTCTTC
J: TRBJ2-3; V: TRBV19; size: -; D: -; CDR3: CASSGPFETDTQYF; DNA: TGTGCCAGTAGTGGGCCATTTGAGACAGATACGCAGTATTTT
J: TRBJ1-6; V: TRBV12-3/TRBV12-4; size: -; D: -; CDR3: CASSSEQGSPLHF; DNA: TGTGCCAGCAGTTCTGAACAGGGATCACCCCTCCACTTT
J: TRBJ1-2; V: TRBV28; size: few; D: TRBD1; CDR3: CASSLGQGAYGYTF; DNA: TGTGCCAGCAGTTTGGGACAGGGGGCATATGGCTACACCTTC
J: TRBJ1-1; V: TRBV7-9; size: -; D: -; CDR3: CASSSPSRVLAFF; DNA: TGTGCCAGCAGCTCCCCTTCCCGGGTGTTGGCTTTCTTT
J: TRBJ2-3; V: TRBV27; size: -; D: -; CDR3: CASSSTQRGDTQYF; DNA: TGTGCCAGCAGTTCGACCCAAAGAGGGGATACGCAGTATTTT
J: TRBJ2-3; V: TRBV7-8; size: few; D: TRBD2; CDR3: CASSLARTSADTQYF; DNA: TGTGCCAGCAGCTTAGCCCGGACTAGCGCAGATACGCAGTATTTT
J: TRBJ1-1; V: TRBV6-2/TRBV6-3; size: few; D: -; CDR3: CATLPDNTEAFF; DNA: TGTGCCACCCTGCCCGACAACACTGAAGCTTTCTTT
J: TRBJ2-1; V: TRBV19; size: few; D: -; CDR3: CASSSGYRGSNEQFF; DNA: TGTGCCAGTAGTAGTGGTTATCGGGGATCGAATGAGCAGTTCTTC
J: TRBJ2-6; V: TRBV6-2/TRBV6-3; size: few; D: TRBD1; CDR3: CASSGFGLDRALSGANVLTF; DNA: TGTGCCAGCAGCGGTTTCGGTTTGGACAGGGCACTCTCTGGGGCCAACGTCCTGACTTTC
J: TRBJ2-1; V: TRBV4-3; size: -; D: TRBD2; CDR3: CASSQDRGLAGHNEQFF; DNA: TGCGCCAGCAGCCAAGATAGGGGACTAGCGGGCCACAATGAGCAGTTCTTC
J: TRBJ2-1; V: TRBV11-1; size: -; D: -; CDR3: CASSSHSYNEQFF; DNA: TGTGCCAGCAGCTCGCACTCCTACAATGAGCAGTTCTTC
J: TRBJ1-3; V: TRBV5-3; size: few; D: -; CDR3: CARSLEVGTIYF; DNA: TGTGCCAGAAGCTTGGAGGTCGGCACCATATATTTT
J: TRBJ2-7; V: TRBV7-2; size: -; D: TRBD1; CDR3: CASSSRQGQGVSGEQYF; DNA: TGTGCCAGCAGCTCCAGACAGGGACAGGGGGTTTCGGGGGAGCAGTACTTC
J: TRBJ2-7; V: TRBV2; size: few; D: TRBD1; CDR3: CASSRQGSGEQYF; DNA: TGTGCCAGCAGTCGACAGGGGTCAGGGGAGCAGTACTTC
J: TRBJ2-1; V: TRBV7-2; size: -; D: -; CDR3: CASSLTAHEQFF; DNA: TGTGCCAGCAGCTTAACAGCCCATGAGCAGTTCTTC
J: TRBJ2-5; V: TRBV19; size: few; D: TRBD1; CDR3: CASSLADRVETQYF; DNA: TGTGCCAGTAGCCTGGCCGACAGGGTGGAGACCCAGTACTTC
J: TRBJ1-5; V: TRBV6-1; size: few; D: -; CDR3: CASRDLPLGTNQPQHF; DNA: TGTGCCAGCAGGGACCTACCCCTCGGGACCAATCAGCCCCAGCATTTT
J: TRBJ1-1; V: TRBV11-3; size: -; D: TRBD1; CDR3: CASSLTHWTGDTEAFF; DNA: TGTGCCAGCAGCCTAACCCATTGGACAGGGGACACTGAAGCTTTCTTT
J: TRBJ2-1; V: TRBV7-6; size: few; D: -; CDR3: CASSLRAQLNEQFF; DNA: TGTGCCAGCAGCTTAAGGGCCCAGTTGAATGAGCAGTTCTTC
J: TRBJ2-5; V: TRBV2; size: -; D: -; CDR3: CASSETGQRQETQYF; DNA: TGTGCCAGCAGTGAAACCGGGCAACGCCAAGAGACCCAGTACTTC
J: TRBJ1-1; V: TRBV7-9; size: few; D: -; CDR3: CASSLRLGTEAFF; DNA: TGTGCCAGCAGCTTAAGATTAGGCACTGAAGCTTTCTTT
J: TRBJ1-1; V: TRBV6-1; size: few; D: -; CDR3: CASSLTGKAHQAFF; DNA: TGTGCCAGCAGTCTCACCGGGAAGGCCCACCAAGCTTTCTTT
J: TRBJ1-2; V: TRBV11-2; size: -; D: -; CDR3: CASSLSVGYGYTF; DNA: TGTGCCAGCAGCTTAAGTGTCGGCTATGGCTACACCTTC
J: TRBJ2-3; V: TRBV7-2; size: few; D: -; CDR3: CASSTRLTKTDTQYF; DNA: TGTGCCAGTAGTACCCGACTAACCAAAACAGATACGCAGTATTTT
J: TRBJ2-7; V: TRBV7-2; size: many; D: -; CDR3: CASSSSTDEQYF; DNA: TGTGCCAGCAGCTCGTCGACAGACGAGCAGTACTTC
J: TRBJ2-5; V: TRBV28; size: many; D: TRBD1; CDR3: CASSSTGRGETQYF; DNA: TGTGCCAGCAGTTCGACAGGGAGAGGGGAGACCCAGTACTTC
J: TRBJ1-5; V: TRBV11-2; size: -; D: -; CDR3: CASSLTGDRNQPQHF; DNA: TGTGCCAGCAGCTTGACCGGGGATCGTAATCAGCCCCAGCATTTT